The 28 T cell receptor beta chains below were found in one sample sequenced in a study of T cell responses to AZD1222 COVID-19 vaccine. Assay: immunoSEQ multiplex PCR; the TCRdb copy retains only in-frame clones and omits some. The table shows about 160,000 clones, with approximately 88% occurring only once. Sequencing was performed on peripheral blood, taken 28 days after the second AZD1222 dose. These receptors all stem from an adult who received the AZD1222 COVID-19 vaccine.

The chain carries TRBV5-6 and TRBJ1-1, with D unclear. The CDR3 has 15 amino acids. The germline V and J ends were trimmed by 4 bases and 4 bases, with 17 bases remaining between them. Germline assignment: CDR1 SGHDT and CDR2 YYEEEE. CDR3 bases: TGTGCCAGCAGCCGTGGAAGTACGGCCCTCACTGAAGCTTTCTTT. Translation gives CASSRGSTALTEAFF.

The CDR3 region is CASSLGRQPIYTPLHF. In nucleotides, the CDR3 is TGTGCCAGCAGCTTAGGACGGCAGCCCATTTATACACCCCTCCACTTT. V and J are TRBV7-9 and TRBJ1-6; no reliable D call. Germline CDR1 reads SEHNR; CDR2 reads FQNEAQ (reference sequence). Trimming stripped 1 base from V and 11 bases from J, with 18 bases between. The length of the CDR3 is 16 residues.

The rearrangement joins TRBV11-3 to TRBJ2-7, with D maybe TRBD2 (6 bases). V was shortened by 5 bases and J by 3 bases, with 20 bases between the two germline ends. Germline V lookup: CDR1 SGHNT, CDR2 YENEEA. CDR3 length: 16 residues. Here the CDR3 reads CASSPETGLGVYEQYF. The CDR3 DNA follows: TGTGCCAGCAGCCCTGAAACGGGACTCGGAGTCTACGAGCAGTACTTC.

This chain links TRBV13 with TRBJ2-2; D might be TRBD1 or TRBD2, each matching 5 bases. Trimming stripped 5 bases from V and 3 bases from J, with 10 bases between. Germline loops: CDR1 PRHDT, CDR2 FYEKMQ (reference sequence). The CDR3 is made up of 14 amino acids. CDR3 in DNA: TGTGCCAGCAGCCTCCAGGGAGACACCGGGGAGCTGTTTTTT. Protein product: CASSLQGDTGELFF. Full variable domain (outside the CDR3, taken from reference TRBV13 and TRBJ2-2): AAGVIQSPRHLIKEKRETATLKCYPIPRHDTVYWYQQGPGQDPQFLISFYEKMQSDKGSIPDRFSAQQFSDYHSELNMSSLELGDSALYFCASSLQGDTGELFFGEGSRLTVL.

The J gene is TRBJ1-5, the V gene TRBV4-1; weak D call: TRBD1 (5 bases). The CDR3 is made up of 16 amino acids. Trimming left V 1 base short and J 7 bases short, with 17 bases between. Per germline, CDR1 MGHRA and CDR2 YSYEKL. CDR3 nucleotide sequence: TGCGCCAGCAGCCAAGGTCCTTCGGGGGATCGGCAGCCCCAGCATTTT. It yields the protein CASSQGPSGDRQPQHF.

The V call is TRBV18, the J call TRBJ1-2, with TRBD1 matching over 9 bases. Germline values: CDR1 KGHSH, CDR2 LQKENI. This CDR3 has 13 amino acids. Trimming took 6 bases from V and 11 from J; bases not matched to a gene: 10. CDR3 coding DNA: TGTGCCAGCTCCCTGGGGACAGGGAGTAAGTACACCTTC. Encoded protein: CASSLGTGSKYTF.

The chain recombines TRBV3-1 (or the pseudogene TRBV3-2) with TRBJ1-3; TRBD1 aligns across 8 bases. V shed 5 bases and J 0 bases; nucleotides not matched to a gene: 6. The length of the CDR3 is 16 residues. The V gene's germline CDR1 is LGHDT and CDR2 YNNKEL (reference sequence). The CDR3 coding sequence is TGTGCCAGCAGCGATTGGACAGGGCACTCTGGAAACACCATATATTTT. Translated: CASSDWTGHSGNTIYF.

The V gene is TRBV7-8, the J gene TRBJ1-1; 7 bases are a match to TRBD1. The CDR3 totals 15 residues. V gave up 6 bases and J gave up 4 bases; unmatched junction bases: 11. Germline lookup yields CDR1 SGHVS and CDR2 FQNEAQ. The CDR3 DNA is TGTGCCAGCAGGTTAACAAGGGGGCAAGGCACTGAAGCTTTCTTT. It specifies CASRLTRGQGTEAFF. Complete variable domain (other parts from reference TRBV7-8 and TRBJ1-1): GAGVSQSPRYKVAKRGQDVALRCDPISGHVSLFWYQQALGQGPEFLTYFQNEAQLDKSGLPSDRFFAERPEGSVSTLKIQRTQQEDSAVYLCASRLTRGQGTEAFFGQGTRLTVV.

Comments on this clone: The germline gene is not matched at one end of the junction; a read error may be the cause. The chain employs TRBV4-1 and TRBJ2-7, with D unclear. CDR1 MGHRA and CDR2 YSYEKL come from the germline V gene. This CDR3 spans 13 amino acids. CDR3 bases: TGCGCCAGCAGCCCCACCCCGCTAACCGAATCCTCCTTC. Its protein is CASSPTPLTESSF.

The chain recombines TRBV19 with TRBJ1-5; D is ambiguous. The length of the CDR3 is 13 residues. V lost 3 bases and J lost 4, with 7 bases in between. Germline lookup yields CDR1 LNHDA and CDR2 SQIVND (reference sequence). This chain's CDR3 is CASSIWENQPQHF. CDR3 coding DNA: TGTGCCAGTAGTATCTGGGAAAATCAGCCCCAGCATTTT.

This clone appeared a single time. V is TRBV30 and J is TRBJ1-6; D gene unclear. The germline V gene encodes CDR1 GTSNPN and CDR2 SVGIG (reference sequence). V lost 3 bases and J 3 bases, leaving 12 bases between the germline ends. This CDR3 is built from 15 residues. This CDR3 is CAWSPLRNYNSPLHF. CDR3 sequence (DNA): TGTGCCTGGAGCCCGCTGCGGAACTATAATTCACCCCTCCACTTT.

This clone was seen a few times. This rearrangement joins TRBV15 to TRBJ1-4; TRBD1 agrees at 9 bases. The V segment lost 2 bases and the J segment 8 bases; nucleotides outside the gene matches: 6. Germline CDR1 is LNHNV and CDR2 is YYDKDF (reference sequence). The CDR3 runs to 15 residues. The CDR3: CATSRTRTGDEKLFF. CDR3 DNA: TGTGCCACCAGCAGAACCAGGACAGGGGACGAAAAACTGTTTTTT.

The chain has TRBV6-2 or TRBV6-3 and TRBJ1-1; D call uncertain. The CDR3 consists of 15 residues. Trimming took 1 base from V and 2 from J, leaving 11 bases between them. The V gene's germline CDR1 is MNHEY and CDR2 SVGEGT. The CDR3 DNA reads as TGTGCCAGCAGTTACTGGCTAGAACCTAACACTGAAGCTTTCTTT. It yields the protein CASSYWLEPNTEAFF.

The chain links TRBV6-5 to TRBJ2-5; D not resolved. CDR1 and CDR2 from the germline V gene are MNHEY and SVGAGI. Between the trimmed V and J ends, which lost 4 bases and 2 bases, there was a span of 8 bases. The CDR3 totals 13 residues. The CDR3 is CASSSRPQETQYF. DNA for the CDR3: TGTGCCAGCAGTTCCAGGCCGCAAGAGACCCAGTACTTC.

This rearrangement joins TRBV5-1 to TRBJ2-1, with D perhaps matching TRBD1 (6 bases). The CDR3 has 14 residues. CDR1 is SGHRS and CDR2 is YFSETQ in the germline V gene. The V and J ends lost 4 bases and 9 bases respectively, with 17 bases between them. The CDR3 reads CASSITTGSVEQFF. The CDR3 DNA follows: TGCGCCAGCAGCATCACCACAGGGTCCGTTGAGCAGTTCTTC.

The chain joins TRBV27 to TRBJ2-4; D gene uncertain. V was shortened by 3 bases and J by 7 bases, with 10 bases between the two germline ends. CDR1 MNHEY and CDR2 SMNVEV come from the germline V gene (reference sequence). The CDR3 is 13 amino acids. In DNA form, the CDR3 reads TGTGCCAGCAGTTTTCGCCAGTTTAACATTCAGTACTTC. Protein sequence: CASSFRQFNIQYF.

The genes are TRBV6-4 and TRBJ2-5, with 10 bases lining up with TRBD2. Per germline, CDR1 MRHNA and CDR2 SNTAGT. J was trimmed by 5 bases and V by 10 bases; bases with no gene match: 4. CDR3 length: 12 amino acids. The CDR3 region has the DNA TGTGCCACACCTAGCGGGGGTGAGACCCAGTACTTC. Its protein is CATPSGGETQYF.

This clone was seen more than once but under ten times. The chain has TRBV5-4 and TRBJ1-1; tentatively, D is TRBD1 (6 bases). The V gene lost 4 bases and the J gene lost 1 base, with 14 bases spanning the gap. In germline, CDR1 is SGHNT, CDR2 YYREEE (reference sequence). The CDR3 contains 15 residues. CDR3 protein: CASSRPGHKNTEAFF. CDR3 in DNA: TGTGCCAGCAGCCGACCGGGACACAAGAACACTGAAGCTTTCTTT. Full variable domain (remainder filled in from reference TRBV5-4 and TRBJ1-1): ETGVTQSPTHLIKTRGQQVTLRCSSQSGHNTVSWYQQALGQGPQFIFQYYREEENGRGNFPPRFSGLQFPNYSSELNVNALELDDSALYLCASSRPGHKNTEAFFGQGTRLTVV.

V gene TRBV10-3 combines with J gene TRBJ2-5; tentatively, D is TRBD2 (5 bases). CDR3 length equals 14 residues. Germline assignment: CDR1 ENHRY and CDR2 SYGVKD. V was clipped by 2 bases and J by 2 bases, with 9 bases between them. CDR3 amino acids: CAISEPTMQETQYF. In DNA, the CDR3 is TGTGCCATCAGTGAGCCGACTATGCAAGAGACCCAGTACTTC.

The chain couples TRBV7-9 to TRBJ2-5; 7 bases fit TRBD2. Germline assignment: CDR1 SEHNR and CDR2 FQNEAQ (reference sequence). There are 11 residues in the CDR3. The ends lost 11 bases at V and 1 base at J; junction bases unmatched: 1. The CDR3 loop reads CAGGGQETQYF. The CDR3 DNA sequence: TGTGCCGGGGGGGGCCAAGAGACCCAGTACTTC.

The chain carries TRBV6-6 and TRBJ1-2; a weak D match, TRBD1 (5 bases). From germline, CDR1 is MNHNY and CDR2 SVGAGI (reference sequence). Trimming stripped 7 bases from V and 0 bases from J, with 18 bases between. The CDR3 is 16 amino acids. CDR3 bases: TGTGCCAGCACCCACCCCAGGGAAAGGGCTAACTATGGCTACACCTTC. Encoded protein: CASTHPRERANYGYTF.

The CDR3 DNA is TGTGCCAGCAGCTTAGGGGACAGGGCTTCTGGAAACACCATATATTTT. Residues: CASSLGDRASGNTIYF. The chain recombines TRBV7-6 with TRBJ1-3; 9 bases match TRBD1. Germline V gene lookup returns CDR1 SGHVS and CDR2 FNYEAQ. The CDR3 is made up of 16 amino acids. J gave up 1 base and V 1 base, and 2 bases lay outside the gene matches.

This clone has a single count. The chain carries TRBV5-1 and TRBJ1-6; D might be TRBD1 (6 bases). CDR1 is SGHRS and CDR2 is YFSETQ in the germline V gene. Trimming took 0 bases from V and 10 from J, leaving 11 bases between them. CDR3 length equals 14 residues. The CDR3 region is CASSLESQGSPLHF. As DNA, the CDR3 is TGCGCCAGCAGCTTGGAGTCACAGGGATCACCCCTCCACTTT.

This clone was picked up one time. The chain carries TRBV7-3 and TRBJ1-2; no firm D call. Germline values: CDR1 SGHTA, CDR2 FQGTGA. V shed 5 bases and J shed 0 bases, with 13 bases lying between them. The CDR3 totals 15 residues. The CDR3 spells CASSPSGGANYGYTF. The DNA of the CDR3 is TGTGCCAGCAGCCCGAGCGGTGGAGCTAACTATGGCTACACCTTC.

The chain employs TRBV7-8 and TRBJ1-2; 9 bases are shared with TRBD1. V dropped 11 bases and J dropped 6; count of bases not matched to a gene: 10. The CDR3 extends over 13 amino acids. Germline V gene data show CDR1 as SGHVS and CDR2 as FQNEAQ. CDR3 in amino acids: CAALGDRVNGYTF. The CDR3 nucleotides read TGTGCCGCGCTGGGGGACAGGGTGAATGGCTACACCTTC.

In this sample, this clone turned up once. Written as DNA, the CDR3 is TGTGCCATCAGTGTGGGGGGGGGCCCCTACAATGAGCAGTTCTTC. Its protein product is CAISVGGGPYNEQFF. This chain links TRBV10-3 with TRBJ2-1; D possibly corresponds to TRBD2 (7 bases). The germline V gene encodes CDR1 ENHRY and CDR2 SYGVKD. The CDR3 covers 15 residues. Trimming removed 4 bases at V and 2 bases at J, with 12 bases between.

The J gene is TRBJ1-1, the V gene TRBV29-1, with 8 bases lining up with TRBD1. The CDR3 loop spans 12 amino acids. V shed 6 bases, J shed 7 bases, and the junction held 7 bases outside the gene matches. Germline values: CDR1 SQVTM, CDR2 ANQGSEA. The CDR3 region has the DNA TGCAGCGTGCGGGGACAGGCGATTGAAGCTTTCTTT. This gives the protein CSVRGQAIEAFF. Supplemented by reference TRBV29-1 and TRBJ1-1, the full variable domain reads SAVISQKPSRDICQRGTSLTIQCQVDSQVTMMFWYRQQPGQSLTLIATANQGSEATYESGFVIDKFPISRPNLTFSTLTVSNMSPEDSSIYLCSVRGQAIEAFFGQGTRLTVV.

The CDR3 DNA is TGTGCCAGCAGCCTACAGGGGGCTAATTCACCCCTCCACTTT. Its translation: CASSLQGANSPLHF. V usage is TRBV3-1 (or the pseudogene TRBV3-2) and J usage is TRBJ1-6; TRBD1 agrees at 9 bases. Germline CDR1 LGHDT, CDR2 YNNKEL (reference sequence). Unmatched junction bases numbered 1, after V lost 4 bases and J lost 6 bases. There are 14 residues in the CDR3.